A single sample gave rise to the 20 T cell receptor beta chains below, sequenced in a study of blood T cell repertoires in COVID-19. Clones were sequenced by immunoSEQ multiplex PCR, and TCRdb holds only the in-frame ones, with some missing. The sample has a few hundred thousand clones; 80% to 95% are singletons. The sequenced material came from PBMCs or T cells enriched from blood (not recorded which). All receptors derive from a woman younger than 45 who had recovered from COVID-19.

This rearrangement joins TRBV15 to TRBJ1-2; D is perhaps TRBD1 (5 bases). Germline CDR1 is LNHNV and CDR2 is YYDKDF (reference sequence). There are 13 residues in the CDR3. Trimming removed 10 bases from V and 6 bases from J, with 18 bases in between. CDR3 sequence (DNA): TGTGCCATCTCAAGGTCGGCGGGGGATGGCTACACCTTC. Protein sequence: CAISRSAGDGYTF.

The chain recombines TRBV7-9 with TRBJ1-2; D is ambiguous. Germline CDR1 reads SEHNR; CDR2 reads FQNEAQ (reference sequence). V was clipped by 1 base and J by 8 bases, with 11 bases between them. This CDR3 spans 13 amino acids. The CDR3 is CASSLGRLGGYTF. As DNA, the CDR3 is TGTGCCAGCAGCTTAGGGCGTTTGGGCGGCTACACCTTC.

For the CDR3, the DNA is TGTGCCAGCAGTTACTCGATTTCCGGTGGTGGCTACACCTTC. Translating it yields CASSYSISGGGYTF. The chain has TRBV6-2 or TRBV6-3 and TRBJ1-2; D gene ambiguous. Germline-derived CDR1 and CDR2 are MNHEY and SVGEGT. V lost 0 bases and J 7 bases, leaving 12 bases between the germline ends. The CDR3 spans 14 residues.

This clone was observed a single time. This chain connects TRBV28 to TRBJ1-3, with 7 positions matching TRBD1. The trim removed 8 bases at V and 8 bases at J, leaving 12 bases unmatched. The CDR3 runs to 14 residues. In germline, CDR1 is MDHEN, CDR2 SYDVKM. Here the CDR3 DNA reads TGTGCCAGCGGGTTTCGACTCAGGGGGGACACCATATATTTT. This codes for CASGFRLRGDTIYF.

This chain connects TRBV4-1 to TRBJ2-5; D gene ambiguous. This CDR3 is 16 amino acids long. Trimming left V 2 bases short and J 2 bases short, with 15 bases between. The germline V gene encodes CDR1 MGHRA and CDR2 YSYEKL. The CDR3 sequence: CASSQHPHKKQETQYF. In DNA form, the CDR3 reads TGCGCCAGCAGCCAACACCCCCACAAAAAACAAGAGACCCAGTACTTC.

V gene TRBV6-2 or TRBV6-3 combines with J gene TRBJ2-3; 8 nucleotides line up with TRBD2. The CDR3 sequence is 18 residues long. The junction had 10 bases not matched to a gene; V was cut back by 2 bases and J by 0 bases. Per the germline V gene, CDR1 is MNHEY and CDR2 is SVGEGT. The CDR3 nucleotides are TGTGCCAGCAGTTACCAACTAGCGGACCCCTGGAGCACAGATACGCAGTATTTT. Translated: CASSYQLADPWSTDTQYF.

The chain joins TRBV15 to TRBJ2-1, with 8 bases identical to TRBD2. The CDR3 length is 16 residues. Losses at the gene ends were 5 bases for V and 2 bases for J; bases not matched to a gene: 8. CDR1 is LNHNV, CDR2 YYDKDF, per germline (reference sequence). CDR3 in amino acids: CATSAGGSITYNEQFF. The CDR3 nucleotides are TGTGCCACCAGCGCGGGGGGTAGCATTACCTACAATGAGCAGTTCTTC.

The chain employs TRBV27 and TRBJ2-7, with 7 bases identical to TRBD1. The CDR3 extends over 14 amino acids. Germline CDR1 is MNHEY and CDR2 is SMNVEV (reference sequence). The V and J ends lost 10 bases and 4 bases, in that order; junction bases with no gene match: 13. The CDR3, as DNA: TGTGCCACCAGGACCGGGACAGCTCTATACGAGCAGTACTTC. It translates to CATRTGTALYEQYF.

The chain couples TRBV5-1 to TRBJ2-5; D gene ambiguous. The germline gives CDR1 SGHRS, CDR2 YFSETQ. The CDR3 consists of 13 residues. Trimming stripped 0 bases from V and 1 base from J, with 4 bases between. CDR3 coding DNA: TGCGCCAGCAGCTTGGCCATCCAAGAGACCCAGTACTTC. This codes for CASSLAIQETQYF. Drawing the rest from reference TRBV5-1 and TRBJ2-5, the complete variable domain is KAGVTQTPRYLIKTRGQQVTLSCSPISGHRSVSWYQQTPGQGLQFLFEYFSETQRNKGNFPGRFSGRQFSNSRSEMNVSTLELGDSALYLCASSLAIQETQYFGPGTRLLVL.

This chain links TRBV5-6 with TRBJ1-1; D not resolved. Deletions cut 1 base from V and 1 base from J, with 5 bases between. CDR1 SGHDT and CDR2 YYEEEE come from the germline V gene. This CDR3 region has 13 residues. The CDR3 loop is CASSLLRNTEAFF. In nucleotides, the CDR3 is TGTGCCAGCAGCTTGTTGAGGAACACTGAAGCTTTCTTT.

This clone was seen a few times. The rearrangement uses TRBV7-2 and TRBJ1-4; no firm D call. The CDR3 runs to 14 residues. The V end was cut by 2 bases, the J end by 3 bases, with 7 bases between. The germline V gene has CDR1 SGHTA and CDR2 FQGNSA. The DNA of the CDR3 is TGTGCCAGCAGCTTATCGGGGTCTAATGAAAAACTGTTTTTT. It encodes CASSLSGSNEKLFF. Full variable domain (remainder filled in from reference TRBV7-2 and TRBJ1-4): GAGVSQSPSNKVTEKGKDVELRCDPISGHTALYWYRQSLGQGLEFLIYFQGNSAPDKSGLPSDRFSAERTGGSVSTLTIQRTQQEDSAVYLCASSLSGSNEKLFFGSGTQLSVL.

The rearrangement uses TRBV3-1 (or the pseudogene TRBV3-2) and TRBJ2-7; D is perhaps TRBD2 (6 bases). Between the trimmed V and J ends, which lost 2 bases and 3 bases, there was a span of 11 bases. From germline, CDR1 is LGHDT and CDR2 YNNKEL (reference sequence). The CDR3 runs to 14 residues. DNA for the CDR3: TGTGCCAGCAGCCAACTTGTGGGAGGCTACGAGCAGTACTTC. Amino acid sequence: CASSQLVGGYEQYF.

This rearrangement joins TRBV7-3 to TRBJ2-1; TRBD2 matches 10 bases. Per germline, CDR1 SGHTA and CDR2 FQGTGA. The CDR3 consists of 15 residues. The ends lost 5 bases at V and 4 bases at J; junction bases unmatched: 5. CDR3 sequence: CASSTGLALYNEQFF. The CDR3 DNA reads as TGTGCCAGCAGCACGGGACTAGCGCTTTACAATGAGCAGTTCTTC.

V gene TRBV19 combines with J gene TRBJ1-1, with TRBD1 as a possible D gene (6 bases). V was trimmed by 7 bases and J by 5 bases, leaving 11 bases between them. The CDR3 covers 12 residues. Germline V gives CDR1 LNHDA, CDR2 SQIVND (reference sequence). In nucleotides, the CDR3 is TGTGCCAGTAAAGGGGGACGGACTGAAGCTTTCTTT. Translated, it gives CASKGGRTEAFF.

The CDR3: CASKGVAGADTQYF. CDR3 sequence (DNA): TGCGCCAGCAAGGGCGTAGCGGGAGCTGATACGCAGTATTTT. The rearrangement links TRBV5-1 to TRBJ2-3, with 9 bases lining up with TRBD2. The CDR3 consists of 14 residues. The V and J ends lost 6 bases and 6 bases, in that order; junction bases with no gene match: 8. Germline assignment: CDR1 SGHRS and CDR2 YFSETQ.

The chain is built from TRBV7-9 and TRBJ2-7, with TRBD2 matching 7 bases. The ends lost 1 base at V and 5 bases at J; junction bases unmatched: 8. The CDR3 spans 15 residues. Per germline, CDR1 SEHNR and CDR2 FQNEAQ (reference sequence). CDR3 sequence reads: CASSLESAGRNEQYF. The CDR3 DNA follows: TGTGCCAGCAGCTTAGAATCAGCGGGAAGGAACGAGCAGTACTTC.

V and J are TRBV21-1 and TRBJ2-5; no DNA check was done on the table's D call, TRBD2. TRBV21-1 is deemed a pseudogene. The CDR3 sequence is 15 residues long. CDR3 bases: TGTGCCAGCAGCAAAGTTTTTCCCGGGGAAGAGACCCAGTACTTC. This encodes CASSKVFPGEETQYF.

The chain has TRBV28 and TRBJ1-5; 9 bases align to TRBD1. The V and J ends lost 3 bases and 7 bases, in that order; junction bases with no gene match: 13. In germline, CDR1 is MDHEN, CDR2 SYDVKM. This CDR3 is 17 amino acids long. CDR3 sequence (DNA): TGTGCCAGCAGTTTTTTAACAGGGGGCGCGAGTCGGCAGCCCCAGCATTTT. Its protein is CASSFLTGGASRQPQHF.

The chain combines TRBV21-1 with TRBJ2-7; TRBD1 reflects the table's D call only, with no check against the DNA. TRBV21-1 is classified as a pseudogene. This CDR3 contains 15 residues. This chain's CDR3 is CASSKALETDYEQYF. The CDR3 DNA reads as TGTGCCAGCAGCAAAGCGCTCGAGACAGACTACGAGCAGTACTTC.

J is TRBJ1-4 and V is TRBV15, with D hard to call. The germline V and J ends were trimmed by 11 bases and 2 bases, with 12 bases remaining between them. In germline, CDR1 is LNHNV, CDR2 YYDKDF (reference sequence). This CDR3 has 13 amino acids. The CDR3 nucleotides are TGTGCCTCCCACGGTTTTACTAATGAAAAACTGTTTTTT. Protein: CASHGFTNEKLFF. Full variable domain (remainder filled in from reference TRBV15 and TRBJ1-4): DAMVIQNPRYQVTQFGKPVTLSCSQTLNHNVMYWYQQKSSQAPKLLFHYYDKDFNNEADTPDNFQSRRPNTSFCFLDIRSPGLGDTAMYLCASHGFTNEKLFFGSGTQLSVL.